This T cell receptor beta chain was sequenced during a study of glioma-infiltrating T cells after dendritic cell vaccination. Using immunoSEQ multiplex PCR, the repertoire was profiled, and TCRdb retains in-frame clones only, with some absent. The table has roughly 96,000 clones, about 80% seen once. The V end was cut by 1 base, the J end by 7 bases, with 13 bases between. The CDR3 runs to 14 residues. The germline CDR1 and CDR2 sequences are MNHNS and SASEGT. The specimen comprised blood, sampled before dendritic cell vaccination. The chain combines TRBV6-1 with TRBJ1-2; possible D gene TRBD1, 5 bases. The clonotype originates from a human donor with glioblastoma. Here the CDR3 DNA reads TGTGCCAGCAGTGAAGTAGGCACAGGACCTGGCTACACCTTC. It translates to CASSEVGTGPGYTF.